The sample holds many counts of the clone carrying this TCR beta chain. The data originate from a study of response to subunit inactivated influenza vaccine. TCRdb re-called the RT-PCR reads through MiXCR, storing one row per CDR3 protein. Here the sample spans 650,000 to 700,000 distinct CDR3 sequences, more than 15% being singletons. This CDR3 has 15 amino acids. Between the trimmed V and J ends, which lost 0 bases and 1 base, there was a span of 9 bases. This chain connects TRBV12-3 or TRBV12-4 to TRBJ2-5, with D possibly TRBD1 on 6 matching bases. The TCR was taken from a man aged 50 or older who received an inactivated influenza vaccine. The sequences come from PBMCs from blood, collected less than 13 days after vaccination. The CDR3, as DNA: TGTGCCAGCAGTTTAGCGGCAGGGGTCCAAGAGACCCAGTACTTC. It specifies CASSLAAGVQETQYF.